Below are 10 T cell receptor beta chains sequenced from a single sample in a study of neoadjuvant nivolumab and ipilimumab in lung cancer. Using immunoSEQ multiplex PCR, the repertoire was profiled, and TCRdb retains in-frame clones only, with some absent. Of about 17,000 clones in the sample, around 69% are singletons; the top ten hold around 7.3%. The sample in question was tumor tissue, obtained after neoadjuvant nivolumab, alone or with ipilimumab, at or shortly before surgery. All receptors come from an adult with non-small cell lung cancer.

The rearrangement joins TRBV5-1 to TRBJ1-1; 7 bases are a match to TRBD1. Germline loops: CDR1 SGHRS, CDR2 YFSETQ. V was pared by 3 bases and J by 0 bases, with 8 bases of the junction left unmatched. The CDR3 has 16 residues. CDR3 in amino acids: CASSSRDSNMNTEAFF. In nucleotides, the CDR3 is TGCGCCAGCAGCTCCCGGGACAGCAACATGAACACTGAAGCTTTCTTT.

The J gene is TRBJ2-5, the V gene TRBV6-1; 12 bases align to TRBD2. The V gene end was trimmed by 1 base and the J gene end by 9 bases; junction bases not matched to a gene: 3. The CDR3 length is 14 residues. Germline V CDR1 and CDR2: MNHNS, SASEGT. This CDR3 is CASSEGLAGAPQYF. DNA for the CDR3: TGTGCCAGCAGTGAAGGACTAGCGGGGGCCCCCCAGTACTTC.

The chain recombines TRBV19 with TRBJ2-3; D gene uncertain. The length of the CDR3 is 14 residues. Trimming removed 0 bases from V and 0 bases from J, with 4 bases in between. CDR1 and CDR2 (germline): LNHDA, SQIVND (reference sequence). CDR3 loop: CASSIDSSTDTQYF. The CDR3 region has the DNA TGTGCCAGTAGTATAGATAGCAGCACAGATACGCAGTATTTT. The entire variable domain, with the rest obtained from reference TRBV19 and TRBJ2-3, is as follows: DGGITQSPKYLFRKEGQNVTLSCEQNLNHDAMYWYRQDPGQGLRLIYYSQIVNDFQKGDIAEGYSVSREKKESFPLTVTSAQKNPTAFYLCASSIDSSTDTQYFGPGTRLTVL.

V is TRBV7-9 and J is TRBJ1-6, with TRBD1 identical over 9 bases. The CDR3 is 14 residues long. Germline V gene data show CDR1 as SEHNR and CDR2 as FQNEAQ (reference sequence). V dropped 8 bases and J dropped 8; count of bases not matched to a gene: 7. The CDR3 sequence: CASRGQGKDSPLHF. CDR3 sequence (DNA): TGTGCCAGCCGAGGACAGGGGAAAGATTCACCCCTCCACTTT.

The genes are TRBV30 and TRBJ2-1; a possible D gene is TRBD2 (5 bases). The CDR3 runs to 15 residues. CDR1 and CDR2 (germline): GTSNPN, SVGIG (reference sequence). Between the trimmed V and J ends, which lost 2 bases and 2 bases, there was a span of 13 bases. The CDR3 spells CAWSIKRATYNEQFF. The DNA for the CDR3 is TGTGCCTGGAGTATTAAGAGGGCGACCTACAATGAGCAGTTCTTC.

The genes are TRBV18 and TRBJ1-1; D is unclear. Germline V gene lookup returns CDR1 KGHSH and CDR2 LQKENI. CDR3 length: 13 amino acids. V lost 8 bases and J lost 1, with 11 bases in between. The CDR3 region has the DNA TGTGCCAGCCTCGAGGAGGGGAACACTGAAGCTTTCTTT. Amino acid sequence: CASLEEGNTEAFF.

This sequence joins TRBV11-2 and TRBJ2-3, with 7 bases fitting TRBD2. This CDR3 spans 16 amino acids. Germline V gene sequence: CDR1 SGHAT, CDR2 FQNNGV. J was trimmed by 4 bases and V by 2 bases; bases with no gene match: 9. CDR3 protein: CASSLYEAGLADTQYF. As DNA, the CDR3 is TGTGCCAGCAGCTTATACGAAGCGGGGTTGGCAGATACGCAGTATTTT. The full variable domain, completed using reference TRBV11-2 and TRBJ2-3, is EAGVAQSPRYKIIEKRQSVAFWCNPISGHATLYWYQQILGQGPKLLIQFQNNGVVDDSQLPKDRFSAERLKGVDSTLKIQPAKLEDSAVYLCASSLYEAGLADTQYFGPGTRLTVL.

The gene calls are TRBV7-2 and TRBJ1-2, with no clear D. In germline, CDR1 is SGHTA, CDR2 FQGNSA. The V end was cut by 5 bases, the J end by 6 bases, with 7 bases between. The CDR3 extends over 11 amino acids. Here the CDR3 DNA reads TGTGCCAGCAGCGACCATAATGGCTACACCTTC. Encoded protein: CASSDHNGYTF.

The chain has TRBV7-2 and TRBJ2-3; 7 positions match TRBD2. CDR3 length: 16 amino acids. CDR1 is SGHTA, CDR2 FQGNSA, per germline. V was clipped by 1 base and J by 1 base; unmatched bases: 5. The CDR3 nucleotides are TGTGCCAGCAGCTTAGAGGGTCGGGGGGGCACAGATACGCAGTATTTT. Protein: CASSLEGRGGTDTQYF. The whole variable domain, remainder taken from reference TRBV7-2 and TRBJ2-3, is GAGVSQSPSNKVTEKGKDVELRCDPISGHTALYWYRQSLGQGLEFLIYFQGNSAPDKSGLPSDRFSAERTGGSVSTLTIQRTQQEDSAVYLCASSLEGRGGTDTQYFGPGTRLTVL.

This clone was seen just once. This chain links TRBV6-5 with TRBJ1-1; 10 positions match TRBD1. Trimming cost V 5 bases and J 7 bases; bases outside gene matches: 7. Germline-derived CDR1 and CDR2 are MNHEY and SVGAGI. The CDR3 runs to 14 residues. The CDR3 nucleotides read TGTGCCAGCAGTGCCCACGGGACAGGGGATGAAGCTTTCTTT. As protein: CASSAHGTGDEAFF.